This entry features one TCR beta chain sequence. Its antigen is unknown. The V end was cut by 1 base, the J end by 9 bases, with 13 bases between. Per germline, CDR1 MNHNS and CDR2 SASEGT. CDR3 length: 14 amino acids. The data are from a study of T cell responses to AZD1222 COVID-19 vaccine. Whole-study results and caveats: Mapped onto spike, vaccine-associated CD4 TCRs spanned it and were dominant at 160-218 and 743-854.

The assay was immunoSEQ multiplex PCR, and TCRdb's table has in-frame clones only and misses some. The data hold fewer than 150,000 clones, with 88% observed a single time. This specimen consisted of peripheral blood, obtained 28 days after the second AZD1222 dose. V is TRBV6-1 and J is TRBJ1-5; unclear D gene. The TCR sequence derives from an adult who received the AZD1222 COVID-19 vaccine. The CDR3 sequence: CASSEGTVLRPQHF. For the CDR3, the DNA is TGTGCCAGCAGTGAAGGAACAGTGCTCAGGCCCCAGCATTTT.